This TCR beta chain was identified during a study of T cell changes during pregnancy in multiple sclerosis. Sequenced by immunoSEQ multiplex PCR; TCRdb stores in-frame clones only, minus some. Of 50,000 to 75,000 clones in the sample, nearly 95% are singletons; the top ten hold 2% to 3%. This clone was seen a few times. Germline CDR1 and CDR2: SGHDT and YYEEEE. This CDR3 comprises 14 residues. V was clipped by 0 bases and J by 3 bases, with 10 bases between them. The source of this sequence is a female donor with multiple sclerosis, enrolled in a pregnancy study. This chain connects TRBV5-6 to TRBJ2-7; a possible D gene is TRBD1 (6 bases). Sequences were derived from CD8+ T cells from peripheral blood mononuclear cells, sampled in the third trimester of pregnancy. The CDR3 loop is CASSLGTGIYEQYF. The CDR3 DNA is TGTGCCAGCAGCTTGGGTACAGGGATCTACGAGCAGTACTTC.